This T cell receptor beta chain is from a study of T cell responses to AZD1222 COVID-19 vaccine. At the level of the study: Analyses pooled second doses at about 4 or about 12 weeks.

Broader study findings: Just six or seven AZD1222 recipients tested seropositive at baseline. Among vaccine-associated CD4 TCRs, coverage spanned spike, with dominance at 160-218 and 743-854. Mostly white British, mostly female donors; authors suggested clonal diversity may be underestimated.

The method was immunoSEQ multiplex PCR; TCRdb's version includes in-frame clones alone and lacks a portion of them. The data hold about 97,000 clones, with around 86% observed a single time. Trimming removed 3 bases from V and 0 bases from J; junction bases left unmatched: 1. Per the germline V gene, CDR1 is SGDLS and CDR2 is YYNGEE. The CDR3 length is 14 residues. On this clone itself: The antigen is not known.

The chain employs TRBV9 and TRBJ2-7, with 9 positions matching TRBD1. The source of this sequence is an adult in good health. The specimen comprised peripheral blood, sampled on day 0 of AZD1222 vaccination. The CDR3 DNA follows: TGTGCCAGCAGCGGGGGACAGGGCTCCTACGAGCAGTACTTC. Translating it yields CASSGGQGSYEQYF.